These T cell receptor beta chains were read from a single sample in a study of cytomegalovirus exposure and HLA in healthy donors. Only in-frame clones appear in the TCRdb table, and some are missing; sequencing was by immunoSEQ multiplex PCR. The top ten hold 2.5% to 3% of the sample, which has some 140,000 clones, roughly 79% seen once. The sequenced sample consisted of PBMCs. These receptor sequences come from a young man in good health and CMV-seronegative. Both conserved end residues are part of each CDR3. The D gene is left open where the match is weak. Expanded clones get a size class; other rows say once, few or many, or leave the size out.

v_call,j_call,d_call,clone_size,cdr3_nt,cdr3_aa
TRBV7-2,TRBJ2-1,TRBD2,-,TGTGCCAGCAGCTTAGTCCCGGGCGGGGGGAAGCAGTTCTTC,CASSLVPGGGKQFF
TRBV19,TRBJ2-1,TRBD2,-,TGTGCCAGTAGACTCTATACTAGCGGGGGGGCCAATGAGCAGTTCTTC,CASRLYTSGGANEQFF
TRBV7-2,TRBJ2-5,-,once,TGTGCCAGCAGCCCGGACCCCAGACTACAAGAGACCCAGCACTTC,CASSPDPRLQETQHF
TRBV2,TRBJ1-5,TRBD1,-,TGTGCCTCTATAGGCGGACAGGGGGATCTATATAGCAATCAGCCCCAGCATTTT,CASIGGQGDLYSNQPQHF
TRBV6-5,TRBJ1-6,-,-,TGTGCCAGCACCCAAACAGGGAATTCACCCCTCCACTTT,CASTQTGNSPLHF
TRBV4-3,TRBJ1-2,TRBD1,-,TGCGCCAGCAGCCAAGATATGGTACAGGGGAGGTACCTCCATGGCTACACCTTC,CASSQDMVQGRYLHGYTF
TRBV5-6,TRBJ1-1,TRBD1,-,TGTGCCAGCAGCCAGGGACAGGGAATTGAGCGGGCTTTCTTT,CASSQGQGIERAFF
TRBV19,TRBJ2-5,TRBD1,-,TGTGCCAGTAGTGCAGGGACAGGGCCACCCGAGACCCAGTACTTC,CASSAGTGPPETQYF
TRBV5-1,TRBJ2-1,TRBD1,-,TGCGCCAGCAGCTTGTTGTCGACAGGGGTTAATGAGCAGCTCTTC,CASSLLSTGVNEQLF
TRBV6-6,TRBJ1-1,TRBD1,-,TGTGCCAGCAGTTACGGGACAGGGATTACGAACACTGAAGCTTTCTTT,CASSYGTGITNTEAFF
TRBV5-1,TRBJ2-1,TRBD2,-,TGCGCCAGCAGCCGAGGCGTAGCGGGGGAAGATGAGCAGTTCTTC,CASSRGVAGEDEQFF
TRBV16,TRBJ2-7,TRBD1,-,TGTGCCAGCAGCCCCGGACAGGGGGCTCGCTACGAGCAGTACTTC,CASSPGQGARYEQYF
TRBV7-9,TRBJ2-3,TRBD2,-,TGTGCCAGCAGCCCTAGCGGGGGGCAAGGAGATACGCAGTATTTT,CASSPSGGQGDTQYF
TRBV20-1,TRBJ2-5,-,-,TGCAGTGCTAGAGATCGACTGACCCAGTACTTC,CSARDRLTQYF